This T cell receptor beta chain was profiled in a study of T cells in women clearing cervical HPV infection. About this clone: What it recognizes is unknown. Sequencing ends 3 residues short of the CDR3 end; the germline J gene provides the rest.

Overall study findings and caveats: CIN3+ cases had significantly higher TCR repertoire richness than controls, but evenness did not differ.

The CDR3 contains 13 residues. V was clipped by 4 bases and J by 2 bases, with 10 bases between them. Per germline, CDR1 DFQATT and CDR2 SNEGSKA (reference sequence). The assay was immunoSEQ multiplex PCR, and TCRdb's table has in-frame clones only and misses some. The repertoire table contains roughly 35,000 clones. The gene calls are TRBV20-1 and TRBJ2-3, with D hard to call. This clonotype was obtained from a woman aged 18 to 75 with a cervical HPV16 infection that either progressed to CIN3+ or cleared (not recorded which). The sample was blood buffy coat. The CDR3 protein is CSATTHTTDTQYF. CDR3 DNA, as far as it was read: TGCAGTGCTACTACCCATACCACAGATACG.